This paragraph covers one T cell receptor beta chain sequence. Antigen unknown. Repertoires were generated with immunoSEQ multiplex PCR, while TCRdb's copy carries only in-frame clones and drops some. The sample consists of about 150,000 clones, around nine tenths of them appearing once. The sample originates from a study of T cell responses to AZD1222 COVID-19 vaccine. The study, taken as a whole, reports: White British ancestry dominated among donors, who included more females, and clonal diversity was possibly underestimated. Dominant at 160-218 and 743-854, vaccine-associated CD4 TCRs also spanned spike.

CDR1 is SGHTA, CDR2 FQGNSA, per germline. The CDR3 extends over 14 amino acids. Trimming removed 4 bases from V and 2 bases from J, with 11 bases in between. The V and J genes are TRBV7-2 and TRBJ1-1; D is undetermined. The input for sequencing was peripheral blood, taken on day 0 of AZD1222 vaccination. The receptor's source is an adult in good health. CDR3 nucleotide sequence: TGTGCCAGCAGCTACCGGTGGGGTAACACTGAAGCTTTCTTT. It specifies CASSYRWGNTEAFF.